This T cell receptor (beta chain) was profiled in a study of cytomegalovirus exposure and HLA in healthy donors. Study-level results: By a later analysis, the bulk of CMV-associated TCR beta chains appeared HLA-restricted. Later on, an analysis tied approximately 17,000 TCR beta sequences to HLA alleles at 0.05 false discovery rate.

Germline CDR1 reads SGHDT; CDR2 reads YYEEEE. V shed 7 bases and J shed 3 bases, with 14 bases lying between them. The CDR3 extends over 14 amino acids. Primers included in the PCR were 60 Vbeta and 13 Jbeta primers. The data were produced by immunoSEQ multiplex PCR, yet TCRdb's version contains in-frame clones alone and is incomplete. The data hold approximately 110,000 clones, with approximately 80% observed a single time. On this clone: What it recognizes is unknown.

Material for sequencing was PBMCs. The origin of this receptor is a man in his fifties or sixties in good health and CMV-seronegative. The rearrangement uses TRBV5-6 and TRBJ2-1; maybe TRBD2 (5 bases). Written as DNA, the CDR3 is TGTGCCAGCCAAAAAGCGGCCTTCTACAATGAGCAGTTCTTC. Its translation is CASQKAAFYNEQFF.